This section outlines one T cell receptor beta chain sequence together with its context. Its antigen is still unknown. The entry originates in a study of cytomegalovirus exposure and HLA in healthy donors. Study findings and constraints: Most subjects had HLA-A and HLA-B alleles reportedly predicted accurately by TCR beta sequences. Later analysis suggested most CMV-associated TCR beta chains were HLA-restricted.

The CDR3 is made up of 15 amino acids. Trimming removed 5 bases from V and 6 bases from J; junction bases left unmatched: 10. Germline lookup yields CDR1 MNHEY and CDR2 SMNVEV (reference sequence). PCR used 60 Vbeta primers and 13 Jbeta primers. Sequenced by immunoSEQ multiplex PCR; TCRdb stores in-frame clones only, minus some. The table gives 150,000 to 200,000 clones; the top ten clones make up approximately 6.9% of it. The receptor's source is a man under 40 in good health and CMV-seronegative. Sequencing used PBMCs. The chain joins TRBV27 to TRBJ2-1, with 7 bases that match TRBD2. The CDR3 loop is CASSTGTIGGNEQFF. In DNA, the CDR3 is TGTGCCAGCAGTACCGGGACTATTGGTGGCAATGAGCAGTTCTTC.